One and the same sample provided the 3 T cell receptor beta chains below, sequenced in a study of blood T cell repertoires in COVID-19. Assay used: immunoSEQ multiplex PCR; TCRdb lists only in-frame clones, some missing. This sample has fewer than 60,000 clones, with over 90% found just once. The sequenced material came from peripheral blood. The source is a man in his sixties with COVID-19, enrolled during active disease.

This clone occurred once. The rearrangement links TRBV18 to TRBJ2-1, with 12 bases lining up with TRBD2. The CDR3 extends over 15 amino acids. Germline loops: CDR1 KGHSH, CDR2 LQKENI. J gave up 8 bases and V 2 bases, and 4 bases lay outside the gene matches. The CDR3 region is CASSPGTSGFDEQFF. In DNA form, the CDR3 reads TGTGCCAGCTCACCAGGGACTAGCGGGTTCGATGAGCAGTTCTTC.

The CDR3 region has the DNA TGTGCCAGCAGCTTAGAAAGAATTGGAGCGGGGGGCCACATTCAGTACTTC. Its translation is CASSLERIGAGGHIQYF. The chain couples TRBV7-9 to TRBJ2-4; 9 bases map to TRBD2. The V and J ends lost 1 base and 8 bases, in that order; junction bases with no gene match: 12. This CDR3 is 17 amino acids long. CDR1 is SEHNR and CDR2 is FQNEAQ in the germline V gene (reference sequence). The full variable domain, in which reference TRBV7-9 and TRBJ2-4 provide the parts outside the CDR3, is DTGVSQNPRHKITKRGQNVTFRCDPISEHNRLYWYRQTLGQGPEFLTYFQNEAQLEKSRLLSDRFSAERPKGSFSTLEIQRTEQGDSAMYLCASSLERIGAGGHIQYFGAGTRLSVL.

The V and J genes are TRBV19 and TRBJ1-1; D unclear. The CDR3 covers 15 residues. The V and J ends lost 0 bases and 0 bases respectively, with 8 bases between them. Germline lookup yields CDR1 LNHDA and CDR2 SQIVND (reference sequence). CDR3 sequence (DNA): TGTGCCAGTAGTATAGACGGGGTTGTGAACACTGAAGCTTTCTTT. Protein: CASSIDGVVNTEAFF.